This T cell receptor beta chain was profiled in a study of T cells in Graves' hyperthyroidism and ophthalmopathy. Overall study: Sampling of peripheral blood happened at initial diagnosis, prior to any treatment.

Over 9 ml of fresh peripheral blood supplied the PBMCs. Worth noting for this clonotype: The junction differs from germline at one of its ends, possibly a read error.

Amplification of TCR beta CDR3 regions used RNA as the template. With the HTBI primer set, the TCR CDR3 went through a first round of RT-PCR. TCRdb passed the multiplex PCR reads through MiXCR, listing each CDR3 protein once. In the table there are some 50,000 distinct CDR3 sequences, less than 60% of which are singletons. Germline loops: CDR1 LNHDA, CDR2 SQIVND (reference sequence). The CDR3 is 13 residues long. The sequence was obtained from a woman in her forties or fifties with Graves' ophthalmopathy. The V and J genes are TRBV19 and TRBJ2-7; D is perhaps TRBD1 (7 bases). Specimen: blood. CDR3 coding DNA: TGTGCCAGCAGGTCCTACAGGGGCGGGGAGCTGTACTTC. It specifies CASRSYRGGELYF.